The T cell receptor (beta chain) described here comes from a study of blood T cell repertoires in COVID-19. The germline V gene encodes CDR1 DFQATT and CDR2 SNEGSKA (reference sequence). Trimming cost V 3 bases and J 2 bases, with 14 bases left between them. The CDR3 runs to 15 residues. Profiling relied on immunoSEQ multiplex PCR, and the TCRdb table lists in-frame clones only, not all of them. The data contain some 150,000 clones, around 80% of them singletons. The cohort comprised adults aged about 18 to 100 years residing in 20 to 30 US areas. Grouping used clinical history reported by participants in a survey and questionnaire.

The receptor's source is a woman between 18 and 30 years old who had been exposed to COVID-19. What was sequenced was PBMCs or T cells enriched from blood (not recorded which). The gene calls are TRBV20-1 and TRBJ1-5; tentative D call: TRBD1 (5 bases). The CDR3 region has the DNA TGCAGTGCTAGTAAGGGGTTGTATGGCAATCAGCCCCAGCATTTT. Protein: CSASKGLYGNQPQHF.